Given below is one TCR beta chain in context. Its antigen is currently unknown. The read ends 3 residues early relative to the CDR3; the germline J gene fills the gap. This CDR3 comprises 15 residues. V lost 1 base and J lost 6; bases outside the gene matches: 4. From germline, CDR1 is MNHNS and CDR2 SASEGT. Sequencing used immunoSEQ multiplex PCR; TCRdb keeps in-frame clones, though not all of them. This sample lists about 36,000 clones; its ten largest clones have 3.7%. This record comes from a study of T cells in women clearing cervical HPV infection. As for the study in general: No precancer developed; the control's incident HPV16 infection cleared within 12 months. General study findings and limits: Richness plus V gene abundances separated cases from controls with AUC approximately 0.78.

Cervical HPV DNA detected by MY09/MY11 PCR, typed by dot-blot. The receptor was derived from a woman between 18 and 70 years old with a cervical HPV16 infection that either progressed to CIN3+ or cleared (not recorded which). The V and J genes are TRBV6-1 and TRBJ2-2, with 8 bases lining up with TRBD1. The sequencing sample was made of blood buffy coat. The CDR3 sequence is CASSEVAGGAGELFF. The CDR3 bases that were read are TGTGCCAGCAGTGAAGTTGCAGGGGGCGCCGGGGAG.